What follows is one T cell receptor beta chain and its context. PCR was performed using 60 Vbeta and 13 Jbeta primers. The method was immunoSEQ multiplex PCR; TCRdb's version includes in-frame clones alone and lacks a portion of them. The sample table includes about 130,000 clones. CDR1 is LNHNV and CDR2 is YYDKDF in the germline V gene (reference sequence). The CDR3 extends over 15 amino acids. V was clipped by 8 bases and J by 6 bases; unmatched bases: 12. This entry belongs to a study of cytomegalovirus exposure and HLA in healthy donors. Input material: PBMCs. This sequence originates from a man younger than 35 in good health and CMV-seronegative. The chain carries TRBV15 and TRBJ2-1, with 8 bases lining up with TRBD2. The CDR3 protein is CATQLSGTSINEQFF. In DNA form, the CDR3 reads TGTGCCACCCAACTCTCCGGGACTAGTATCAATGAGCAGTTCTTC. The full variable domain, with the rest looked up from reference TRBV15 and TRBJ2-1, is DAMVIQNPRYQVTQFGKPVTLSCSQTLNHNVMYWYQQKSSQAPKLLFHYYDKDFNNEADTPDNFQSRRPNTSFCFLDIRSPGLGDTAMYLCATQLSGTSINEQFFGPGTRLTVL.